This T cell receptor beta chain came from a study of cytomegalovirus exposure and HLA in healthy donors. The table lists this clone with a count of one. The PCR ran on 60 Vbeta and 13 Jbeta primers. TCRdb's table, derived via immunoSEQ multiplex PCR, lists solely in-frame clones and lacks some. In the table there are about 190,000 clones, roughly 84% of which are singletons. Trimming removed 1 base at V and 7 bases at J, with 8 bases between. This CDR3 is built from 14 residues. Germline CDR1 and CDR2: MNHEY and SMNVEV (reference sequence). Donors consisted of healthy bone marrow donors. The sample consisted of PBMCs. The V gene is TRBV27, the J gene TRBJ1-6, with D hard to call. This TCR was recovered from a boy between 10 and 17 years old in good health and CMV-seronegative. The CDR3 sequence is CASSLLTENSPLHF. DNA for the CDR3: TGTGCCAGCAGTTTATTGACGGAGAATTCACCCCTCCACTTT.